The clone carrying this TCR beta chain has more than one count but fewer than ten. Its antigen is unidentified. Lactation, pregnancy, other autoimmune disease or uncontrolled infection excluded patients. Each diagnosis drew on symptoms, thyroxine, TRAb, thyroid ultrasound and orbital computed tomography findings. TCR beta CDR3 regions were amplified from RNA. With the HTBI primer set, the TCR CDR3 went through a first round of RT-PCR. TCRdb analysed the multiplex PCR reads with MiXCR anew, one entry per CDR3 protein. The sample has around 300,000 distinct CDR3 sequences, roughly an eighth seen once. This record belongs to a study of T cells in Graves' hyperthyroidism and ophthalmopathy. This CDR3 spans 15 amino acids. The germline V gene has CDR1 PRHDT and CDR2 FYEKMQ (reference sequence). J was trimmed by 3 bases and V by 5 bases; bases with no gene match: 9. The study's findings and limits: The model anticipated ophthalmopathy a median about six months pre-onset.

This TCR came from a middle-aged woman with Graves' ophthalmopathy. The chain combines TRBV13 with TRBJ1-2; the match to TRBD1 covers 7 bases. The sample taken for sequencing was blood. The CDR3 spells CASSPKGAPHYGYTF. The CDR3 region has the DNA TGTGCCAGCAGCCCGAAGGGGGCGCCTCACTATGGCTACACCTTC.